Sequencing of this TCR beta chain was carried out in a study of shared clonotypes between healthy human individuals. Study-wide points: On the whole, naive subsets had larger estimated richness than memory subsets had. The study found lower generation probabilities in non-shared clonotypes than in those shared by all four donors. About 5% of naive CD4 clonotypes were common to a handful of donors.

Assay: immunoSEQ multiplex PCR; the TCRdb copy retains only in-frame clones and omits some. The sample has about 2.4 million clones; approximately 93% are singletons. Concerning this clone itself: Its specificity is not known.

The CDR3 covers 12 residues. Trimming left V 6 bases short and J 4 bases short, with 8 bases between. Germline V lookup: CDR1 LNHDA, CDR2 SQIVND (reference sequence). This sequence originates from a man between 18 and 29 years old in good health. Some clones in this sample may be carry-over from other donors' samples. Sequenced input: naive CD4+ T cells from PBMCs. Subset reported: CD45RA+ positively selected. The chain is built from TRBV19 and TRBJ2-3; D unresolved. This CDR3 is CASRRTPDTQYF. CDR3 DNA sequence: TGTGCCAGTAGAAGAACGCCAGATACGCAGTATTTT.